This TCR beta chain was captured by sequencing in a study of CD8 T cells in Susac syndrome. Study-level results: The study's TCR sequencing and HLA analysis drew on a certain number of individuals. That number was acknowledged as relatively small.

Sequencing of TCR beta drew on CD8+ and CD4+ T cells from blood. Included as multiple sclerosis controls were treatment-naive patients who had stable or active relapsing-remitting disease. After extraction with the RNeasy kit, about 0.45 to 1 ug of the RNA was reverse transcribed using random hexamers. TCRdb independently ran MiXCR on the immunoSEQ multiplex PCR reads; one entry per CDR3 protein. The top ten clones hold around 0.085% of a sample with over 150,000 distinct CDR3 sequences, about 95% of them seen once. As for this clonotype: Its antigen is not known.

Trimming at V came to 5 bases and at J to 7 bases, leaving 10 bases not matched to a gene. CDR1 and CDR2 from the germline V gene are SGHAT and FQDESV (reference sequence). The CDR3 covers 14 residues. The chain has TRBV11-1 and TRBJ2-7; 8 bases map to TRBD2. The clonotype comes from a human donor with multiple sclerosis. Sequencing was performed on CD4+ T cells from PBMCs. In nucleotides, the CDR3 is TGTGCCAGCAGCCTCCGGTCCTCGGGGGGGGAGCAGTACTTC. This sequence encodes CASSLRSSGGEQYF.